A single sample is the source of the 10 T cell receptor beta chains below, sequenced in a study of blood T cell repertoires in COVID-19. Produced via immunoSEQ multiplex PCR; TCRdb's table is partial and in-frame only. The data hold 150,000 or so clones, with about 80% observed a single time. What was sequenced was peripheral blood. The receptors here all came from a woman of 80 years or more with acute or convalescent COVID-19.

The CDR3 region is CASRDPGQGVGSSAEAFF. Here the CDR3 DNA reads TGTGCCAGTAGGGATCCGGGACAGGGGGTAGGGTCTTCCGCTGAAGCTTTCTTT. The chain uses TRBV19 and TRBJ1-1, with TRBD1 matching over 11 bases. The CDR3 is made up of 18 amino acids. The V segment lost 6 bases and the J segment 6 bases; nucleotides outside the gene matches: 18. Germline CDR1 reads LNHDA; CDR2 reads SQIVND (reference sequence).

The CDR3 region has the DNA TGTGCCAGCAGCCAGTCAAGTGCGACTCCCGGATACTTC. This translates into CASSQSSATPGYF. The V call is TRBV3-1 (or the pseudogene TRBV3-2), the J call TRBJ2-5; the D is unclear. V lost 3 bases to trimming and J lost 14 bases, with 19 bases between them. Germline CDR1 LGHDT, CDR2 YNNKEL (reference sequence). The CDR3 contains 13 residues.

V usage is TRBV6-1 and J usage is TRBJ1-2; tentative D call: TRBD1 (5 bases). V was cut by 3 bases and J by 4 bases, with 27 bases left in between. Germline CDR1 MNHNS, CDR2 SASEGT. The CDR3 is 19 amino acids. The DNA for the CDR3 is TGTGCCAGCAGTGATAGGAGAGTCTGGGGCCAGCAACTTTCCTATGGCTACACCTTC. Its protein product is CASSDRRVWGQQLSYGYTF.

Here the CDR3 DNA reads TGTGCCAGCGGAGGACAGGGATTGGGTGAAAAACTGTTTTTT. It codes for CASGGQGLGEKLFF. This chain connects TRBV25-1 to TRBJ1-4; 8 nucleotides agree with TRBD1. Germline V lookup: CDR1 MGHDK, CDR2 SYGVNS. V lost 8 bases, J lost 7 bases, and 9 bases stayed unmatched. This CDR3 is built from 14 residues.

This clone appeared a few times. This chain uses TRBV19 with TRBJ2-5; a weak D match, TRBD1 (5 bases). This CDR3 spans 15 amino acids. CDR1 and CDR2 from the germline V gene are LNHDA and SQIVND (reference sequence). V gave up 6 bases and J gave up 2 bases, with 16 bases separating them. In DNA, the CDR3 is TGTGCCAGTAGCACTGCCATAGGGGTACAAGAGACCCAGTACTTC. This codes for CASSTAIGVQETQYF.

This clone was observed a handful of times. The V call is TRBV12-2, the J call TRBJ2-2; the listed D gene, TRBD2, was not tested against the DNA. TRBV12-2 is marked as a pseudogene. The CDR3 runs 20 residues. CDR3 protein: CASRSAGTSGGASNTGELFF. DNA for the CDR3: TGTGCAAGTCGCTCAGCCGGGACTAGCGGGGGGGCATCGAACACCGGGGAGCTGTTTTTT.

The chain uses TRBV7-6 and TRBJ1-2, with 9 nucleotides matching TRBD1. Germline lookup yields CDR1 SGHVS and CDR2 FNYEAQ. V shed 3 bases, J shed 3 bases, and the junction held 2 bases outside the gene matches. This CDR3 has 14 residues. DNA of the CDR3: TGTGCCAGCAGCTTGGGACAGGGTGACTATGGCTACACCTTC. Translating gives CASSLGQGDYGYTF.

The chain combines TRBV6-5 with TRBJ1-2; no clear D gene. Deletions cut 5 bases from V and 0 bases from J, with 10 bases between. This CDR3 region has 14 residues. Germline-derived CDR1 and CDR2 are MNHEY and SVGAGI. The CDR3 DNA sequence: TGTGCCAGCAGTCTTCAGGAATCTAACTATGGCTACACCTTC. Its translation: CASSLQESNYGYTF.

V gene TRBV7-9 combines with J gene TRBJ2-5, with 11 bases aligning to TRBD1. CDR3 length: 14 residues. CDR1 and CDR2 (germline): SEHNR, FQNEAQ (reference sequence). Unmatched junction bases numbered 1, after V lost 5 bases and J lost 2 bases. In nucleotides, the CDR3 is TGTGCCAGCAGCCGGGACAGGGGGCAAGAGACCCAGTACTTC. It codes for CASSRDRGQETQYF.

In this sample, this clone turned up once. The CDR3 spells CASSLRSPSSYNEQFF. The CDR3 DNA sequence: TGCGCCAGCAGCTTGCGGTCCCCTAGCTCCTACAATGAGCAGTTCTTC. The chain employs TRBV5-1 and TRBJ2-1; the D is unclear. CDR1 SGHRS and CDR2 YFSETQ come from the germline V gene. CDR3 length equals 16 residues. V lost 1 base to trimming and J lost 0 bases, with 11 bases between them.